In this sample, the clone carrying this T cell receptor (beta chain) turned up a few times. Antigen specificity is unknown. Here immunoSEQ multiplex PCR was the method, and the copy in TCRdb shows in-frame clones only, minus some. The top ten hold over 0.15% of the sample, which has roughly 120,000 clones, about nine tenths seen once. This record comes from a study of graft-versus-host responses after intestinal transplantation. This sequence was found in a human donor who received an intestinal transplant. This specimen consisted of unstimulated CD4+ T cells sorted from spleen or lymph node cells, obtained before intestinal transplant.

For the CDR3, the DNA is TGCGCCAGCAGCCGGACAGCCCCGGCCCATGGCTACACCTTC. Protein sequence: CASSRTAPAHGYTF. The chain employs TRBV4-3 and TRBJ1-2; tentative D call: TRBD1 (6 bases). This CDR3 region has 14 residues. The germline V and J ends were trimmed by 4 bases and 6 bases, with 15 bases remaining between them. Per the germline V gene, CDR1 is LGHNA and CDR2 is YSLEER.